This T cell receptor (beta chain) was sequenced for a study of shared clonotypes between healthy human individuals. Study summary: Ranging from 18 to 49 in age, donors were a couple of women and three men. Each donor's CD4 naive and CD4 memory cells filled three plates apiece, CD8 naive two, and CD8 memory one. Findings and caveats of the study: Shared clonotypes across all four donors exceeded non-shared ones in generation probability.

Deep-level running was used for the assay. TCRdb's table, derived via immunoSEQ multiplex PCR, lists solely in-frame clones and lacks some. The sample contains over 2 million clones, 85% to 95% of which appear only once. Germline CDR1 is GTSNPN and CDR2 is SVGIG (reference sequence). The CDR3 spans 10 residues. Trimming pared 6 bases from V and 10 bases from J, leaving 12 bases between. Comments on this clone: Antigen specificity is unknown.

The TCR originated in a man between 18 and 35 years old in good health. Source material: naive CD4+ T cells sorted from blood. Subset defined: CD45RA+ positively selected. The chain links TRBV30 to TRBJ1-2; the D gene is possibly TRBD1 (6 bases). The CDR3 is CACSNRDYTF. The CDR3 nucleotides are TGTGCCTGCTCCAACAGGGACTACACCTTC.